This TCR beta chain was profiled in a study of CD8+ T cells in alopecia areata. The overall study: C3H/HeJ donors with spontaneous alopecia, about 6-12 months old, supplied skin grafts to 7-10-week-old female C3H/HeJ mice.

Trimming cost V 6 bases and J 4 bases; bases outside gene matches: 5. Per the germline V gene, CDR1 is FNHDT and CDR2 is SITEND (reference sequence). This CDR3 region has 14 residues. Sorting of pooled cutaneous lymph node cells used CD4, CD8alpha, NKG2D, NKG2ACE and other markers. Sequencing relied on a cDNA template that was reverse transcribed from extracted RNA. Repertoires were generated with immunoSEQ multiplex PCR, while TCRdb's copy carries only in-frame clones and drops some. This sample has around 18,000 clones and no singletons, with 30% to 40% in the ten largest. Findings and limits, study-wide: Researchers reported that TCR sharing among patients proved less clear than in mice, possibly HLA-linked.

In this sample, this clone is medium-sized. What it recognizes is unknown. The genes are named according to mouse. Read coverage stops 4 residues before the CDR3 terminus; the germline J gene supplies the remainder. This sequence joins TRBV19 and TRBJ2-2, with 8 bases matching TRBD1. Sequences were obtained from CD8+ T cells sorted from a lymph node. The clonotype comes from a C3H/HeJ mouse with alopecia areata. The strain's MHC haplotype is H2-k. CDR3: CASTLRGRTGQLYF. The sequenced part of the CDR3 DNA is TGTGCCAGCACCCTCAGGGGGCGCACCGGG. The complete variable domain, with remaining parts taken from reference TRBV19 and TRBJ2-2, reads GGIITQTPKFLIGQEGQKLTLKCQQNFNHDTMYWYRQDSGKGLRLIYYSITENDLQKGDLSEGYDASREKKSSFSLTVTSAQKNEMAVFLCASTLRGRTGQLYFGEGSKLTVL.